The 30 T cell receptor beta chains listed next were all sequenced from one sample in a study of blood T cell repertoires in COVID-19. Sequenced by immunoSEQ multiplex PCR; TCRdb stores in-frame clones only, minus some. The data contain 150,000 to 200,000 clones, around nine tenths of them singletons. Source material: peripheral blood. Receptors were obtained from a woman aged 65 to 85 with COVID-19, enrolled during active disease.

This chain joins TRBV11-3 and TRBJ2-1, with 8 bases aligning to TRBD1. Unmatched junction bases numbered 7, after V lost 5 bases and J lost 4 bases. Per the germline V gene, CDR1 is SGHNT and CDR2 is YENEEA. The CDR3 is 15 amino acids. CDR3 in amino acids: CASSRPGQAYNEQFF. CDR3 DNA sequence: TGTGCCAGCAGCAGGCCGGGACAGGCTTACAATGAGCAGTTCTTC.

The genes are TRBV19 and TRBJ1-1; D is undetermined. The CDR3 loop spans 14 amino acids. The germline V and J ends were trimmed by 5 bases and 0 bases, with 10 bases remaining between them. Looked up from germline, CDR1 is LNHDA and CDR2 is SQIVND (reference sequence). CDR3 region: CASSVNSLNTEAFF. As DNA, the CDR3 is TGTGCCAGTAGTGTTAACAGCTTGAACACTGAAGCTTTCTTT. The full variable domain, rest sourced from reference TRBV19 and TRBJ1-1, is DGGITQSPKYLFRKEGQNVTLSCEQNLNHDAMYWYRQDPGQGLRLIYYSQIVNDFQKGDIAEGYSVSREKKESFPLTVTSAQKNPTAFYLCASSVNSLNTEAFFGQGTRLTVV.

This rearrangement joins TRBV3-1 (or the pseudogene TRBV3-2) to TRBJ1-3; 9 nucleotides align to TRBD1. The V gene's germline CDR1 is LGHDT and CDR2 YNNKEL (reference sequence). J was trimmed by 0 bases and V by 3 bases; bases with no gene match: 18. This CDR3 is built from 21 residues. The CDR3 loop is CASSHRKVRDRVPYSGNTIYF. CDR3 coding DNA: TGTGCCAGCAGCCACAGAAAAGTCCGGGACAGGGTTCCCTACTCTGGAAACACCATATATTTT.

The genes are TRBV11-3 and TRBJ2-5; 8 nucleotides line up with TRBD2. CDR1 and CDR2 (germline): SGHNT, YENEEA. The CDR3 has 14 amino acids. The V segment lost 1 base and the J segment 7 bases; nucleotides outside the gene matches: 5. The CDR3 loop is CASSLAGGPRTQYF. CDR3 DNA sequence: TGTGCCAGCAGCTTAGCGGGAGGGCCGCGGACCCAGTACTTC.

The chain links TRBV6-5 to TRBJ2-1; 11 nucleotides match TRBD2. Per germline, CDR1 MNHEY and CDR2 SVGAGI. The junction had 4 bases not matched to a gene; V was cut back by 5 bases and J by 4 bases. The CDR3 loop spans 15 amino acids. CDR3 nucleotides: TGTGCCAGCAGTCCGACTAGCGGGGAATACAATGAGCAGTTCTTC. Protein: CASSPTSGEYNEQFF.

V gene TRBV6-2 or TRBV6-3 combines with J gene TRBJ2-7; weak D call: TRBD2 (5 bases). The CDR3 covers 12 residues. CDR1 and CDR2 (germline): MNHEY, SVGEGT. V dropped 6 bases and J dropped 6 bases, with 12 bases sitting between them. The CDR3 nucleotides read TGTGCCAGCAGCTCCCTGGGGAGCGAGCAGTACTTC. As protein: CASSSLGSEQYF.

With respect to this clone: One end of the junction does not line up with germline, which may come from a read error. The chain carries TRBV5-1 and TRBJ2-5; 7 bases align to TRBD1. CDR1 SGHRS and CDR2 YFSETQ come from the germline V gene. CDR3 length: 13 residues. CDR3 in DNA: TGCGCCAGCAGCCTAGGGACAGAGCCCCCTCGGAACTTC. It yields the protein CASSLGTEPPRNF.

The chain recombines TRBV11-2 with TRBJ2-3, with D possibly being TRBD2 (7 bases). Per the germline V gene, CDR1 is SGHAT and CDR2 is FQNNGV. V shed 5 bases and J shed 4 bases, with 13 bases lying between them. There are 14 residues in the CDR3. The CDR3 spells CASSLGGDSDTQYF. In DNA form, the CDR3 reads TGTGCCAGCAGCCTAGGGGGGGACTCAGATACGCAGTATTTT.

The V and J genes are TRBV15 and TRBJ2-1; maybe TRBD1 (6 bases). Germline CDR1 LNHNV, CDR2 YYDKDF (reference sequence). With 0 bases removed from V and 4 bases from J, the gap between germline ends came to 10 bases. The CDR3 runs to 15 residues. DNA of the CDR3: TGTGCCACCAGCAGAGATAGCACAGGGTACAATGAGCAGTTCTTC. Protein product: CATSRDSTGYNEQFF.

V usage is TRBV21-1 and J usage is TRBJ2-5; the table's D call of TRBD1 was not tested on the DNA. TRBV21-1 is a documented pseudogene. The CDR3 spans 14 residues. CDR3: CASSKNRSQETQYF. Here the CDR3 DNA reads TGTGCCAGCAGCAAAAACAGGAGCCAAGAGACCCAGTACTTC.

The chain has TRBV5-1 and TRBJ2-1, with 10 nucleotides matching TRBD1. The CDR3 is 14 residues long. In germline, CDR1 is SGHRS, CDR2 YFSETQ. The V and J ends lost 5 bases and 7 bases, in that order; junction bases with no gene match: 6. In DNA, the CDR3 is TGCGCCAGCAGAAGGGACAGGGGTATGAATGAGCAGTTCTTC. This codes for CASRRDRGMNEQFF.

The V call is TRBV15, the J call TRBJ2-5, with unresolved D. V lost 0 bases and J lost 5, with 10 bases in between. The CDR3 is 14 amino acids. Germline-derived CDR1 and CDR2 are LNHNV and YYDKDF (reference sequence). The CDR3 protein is CATSRDTAQETQYF. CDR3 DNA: TGTGCCACCAGCAGAGATACGGCACAGGAGACCCAGTACTTC.

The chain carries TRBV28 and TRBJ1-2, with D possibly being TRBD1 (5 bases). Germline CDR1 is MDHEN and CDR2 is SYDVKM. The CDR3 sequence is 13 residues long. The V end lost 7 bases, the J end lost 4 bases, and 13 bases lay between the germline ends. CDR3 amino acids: CASNFQGVYGYTF. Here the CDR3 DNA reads TGTGCCAGCAATTTCCAGGGCGTCTATGGCTACACCTTC.

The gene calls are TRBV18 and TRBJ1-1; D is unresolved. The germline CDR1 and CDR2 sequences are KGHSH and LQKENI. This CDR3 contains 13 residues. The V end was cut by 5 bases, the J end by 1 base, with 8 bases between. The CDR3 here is CASSARENTEAFF. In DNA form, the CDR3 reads TGTGCCAGCTCAGCTCGGGAGAACACTGAAGCTTTCTTT.

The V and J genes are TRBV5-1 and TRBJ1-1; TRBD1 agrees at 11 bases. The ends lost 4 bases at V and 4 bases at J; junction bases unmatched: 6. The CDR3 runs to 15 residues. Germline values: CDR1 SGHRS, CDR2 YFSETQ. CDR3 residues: CASSPAGQGGTEAFF. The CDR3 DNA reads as TGCGCCAGCAGCCCTGCGGGACAGGGGGGCACTGAAGCTTTCTTT. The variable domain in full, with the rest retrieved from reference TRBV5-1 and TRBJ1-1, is KAGVTQTPRYLIKTRGQQVTLSCSPISGHRSVSWYQQTPGQGLQFLFEYFSETQRNKGNFPGRFSGRQFSNSRSEMNVSTLELGDSALYLCASSPAGQGGTEAFFGQGTRLTVV.

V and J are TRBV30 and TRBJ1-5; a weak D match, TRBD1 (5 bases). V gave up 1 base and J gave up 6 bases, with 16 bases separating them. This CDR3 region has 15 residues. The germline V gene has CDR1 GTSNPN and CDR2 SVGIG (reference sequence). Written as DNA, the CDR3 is TGTGCCTGGAGTGCCCCCGGGGGGAGAGGTCAGCCCCAGCATTTT. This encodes CAWSAPGGRGQPQHF.

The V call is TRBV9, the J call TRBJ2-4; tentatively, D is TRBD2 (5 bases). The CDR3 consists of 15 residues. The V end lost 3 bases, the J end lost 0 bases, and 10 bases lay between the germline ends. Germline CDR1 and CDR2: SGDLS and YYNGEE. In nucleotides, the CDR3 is TGTGCCAGCAGCGCAGGACTCTTAGCCAAAAACATTCAGTACTTC. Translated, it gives CASSAGLLAKNIQYF.

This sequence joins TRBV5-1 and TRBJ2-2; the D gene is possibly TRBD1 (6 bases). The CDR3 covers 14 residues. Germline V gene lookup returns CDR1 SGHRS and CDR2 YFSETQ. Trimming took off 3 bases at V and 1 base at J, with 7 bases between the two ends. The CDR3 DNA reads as TGCGCCAGCAGCTCGACAGGGAACACCGGGGAGCTGTTTTTT. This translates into CASSSTGNTGELFF.

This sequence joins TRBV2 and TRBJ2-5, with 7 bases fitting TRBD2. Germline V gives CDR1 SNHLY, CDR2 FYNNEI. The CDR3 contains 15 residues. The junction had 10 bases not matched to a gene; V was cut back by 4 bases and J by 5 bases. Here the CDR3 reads CASSASGSLGETQYF. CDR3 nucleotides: TGTGCCAGCAGTGCTAGCGGCTCCCTGGGGGAGACCCAGTACTTC.

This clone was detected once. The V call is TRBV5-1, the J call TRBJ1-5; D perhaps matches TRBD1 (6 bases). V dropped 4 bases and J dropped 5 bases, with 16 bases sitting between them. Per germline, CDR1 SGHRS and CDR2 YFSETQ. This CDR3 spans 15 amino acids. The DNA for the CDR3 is TGCGCCAGCAGCAGGGGACCCAGACAGGATCAGCCCCAGCATTTT. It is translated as CASSRGPRQDQPQHF.

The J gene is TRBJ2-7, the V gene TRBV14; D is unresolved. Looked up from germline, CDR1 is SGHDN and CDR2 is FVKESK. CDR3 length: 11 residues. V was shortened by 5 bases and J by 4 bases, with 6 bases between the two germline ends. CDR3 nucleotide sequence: TGTGCCAGCAGCTCCCTTTACGAGCAGTACTTC. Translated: CASSSLYEQYF.

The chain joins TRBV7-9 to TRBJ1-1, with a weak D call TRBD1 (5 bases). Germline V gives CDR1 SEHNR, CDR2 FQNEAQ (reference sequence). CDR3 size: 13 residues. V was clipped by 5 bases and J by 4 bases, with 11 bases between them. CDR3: CASSPDSGTEAFF. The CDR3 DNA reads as TGTGCCAGCAGCCCTGACAGTGGCACTGAAGCTTTCTTT.

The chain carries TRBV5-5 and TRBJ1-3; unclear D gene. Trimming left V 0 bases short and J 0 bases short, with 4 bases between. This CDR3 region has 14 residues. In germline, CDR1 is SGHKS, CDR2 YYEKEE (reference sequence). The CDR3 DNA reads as TGTGCCAGCAGCTTGGGGAGCTCTGGAAACACCATATATTTT. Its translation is CASSLGSSGNTIYF.

The CDR3 coding sequence is TGTGCCTGGAGCATATTAGGCGGGAGGGCCGGTGAGCAGTTCTTC. As protein: CAWSILGGRAGEQFF. This chain connects TRBV30 to TRBJ2-1, with 9 bases aligning to TRBD2. Germline values: CDR1 GTSNPN, CDR2 SVGIG (reference sequence). J lost 9 bases, V lost 3 bases, and 12 bases had no gene match. The CDR3 extends over 15 amino acids.

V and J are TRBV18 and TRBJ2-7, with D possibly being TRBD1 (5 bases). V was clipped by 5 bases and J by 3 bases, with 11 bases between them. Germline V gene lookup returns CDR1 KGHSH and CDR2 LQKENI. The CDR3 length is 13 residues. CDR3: CASSGRAYYEQYF. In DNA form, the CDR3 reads TGTGCCAGCTCAGGCAGGGCTTACTACGAGCAGTACTTC. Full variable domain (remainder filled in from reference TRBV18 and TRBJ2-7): NAGVMQNPRHLVRRRGQEARLRCSPMKGHSHVYWYRQLPEEGLKFMVYLQKENIIDESGMPKERFSAEFPKEGPSILRIQQVVRGDSAAYFCASSGRAYYEQYFGPGTRLTVT.

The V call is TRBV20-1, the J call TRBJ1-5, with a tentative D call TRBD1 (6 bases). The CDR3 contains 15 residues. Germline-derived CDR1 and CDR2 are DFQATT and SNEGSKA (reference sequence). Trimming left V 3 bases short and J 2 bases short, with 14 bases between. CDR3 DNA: TGCAGTGCTAGTCTTGGGGGCCGGGGCAATCAGCCCCAGCATTTT. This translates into CSASLGGRGNQPQHF.

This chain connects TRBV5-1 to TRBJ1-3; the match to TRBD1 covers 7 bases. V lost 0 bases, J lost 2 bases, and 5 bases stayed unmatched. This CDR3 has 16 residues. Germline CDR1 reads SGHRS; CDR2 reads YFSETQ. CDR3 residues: CASSLDQGVTGNTIYF. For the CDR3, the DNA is TGCGCCAGCAGCTTGGATCAGGGGGTTACTGGAAACACCATATATTTT.

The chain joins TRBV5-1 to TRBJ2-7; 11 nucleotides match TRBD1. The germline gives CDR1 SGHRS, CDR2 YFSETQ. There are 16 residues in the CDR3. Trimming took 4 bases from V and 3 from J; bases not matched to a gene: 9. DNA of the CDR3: TGCGCCAGCAGCGCCGGACAGGGGGCTATCATCTACGAGCAGTACTTC. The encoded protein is CASSAGQGAIIYEQYF.

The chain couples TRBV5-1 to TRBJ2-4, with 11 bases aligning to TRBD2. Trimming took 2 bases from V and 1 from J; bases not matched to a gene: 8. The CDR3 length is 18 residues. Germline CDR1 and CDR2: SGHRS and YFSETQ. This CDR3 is CASSFLAGGGRAKNIQYF. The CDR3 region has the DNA TGCGCCAGCAGCTTTCTAGCGGGAGGAGGCAGGGCCAAAAACATTCAGTACTTC. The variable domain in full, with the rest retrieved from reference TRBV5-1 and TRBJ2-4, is KAGVTQTPRYLIKTRGQQVTLSCSPISGHRSVSWYQQTPGQGLQFLFEYFSETQRNKGNFPGRFSGRQFSNSRSEMNVSTLELGDSALYLCASSFLAGGGRAKNIQYFGAGTRLSVL.

CDR3 nucleotides: TGTGCCACCAGACCGGGGAGGGCGCGGGGCACTGAAGCTTTCTTT. It encodes CATRPGRARGTEAFF. The V gene is TRBV24-1, the J gene TRBJ1-1; D is unresolved. CDR3 length: 15 amino acids. CDR1 is KGHDR and CDR2 is SFDVKD in the germline V gene. Trimming took off 7 bases at V and 4 bases at J, with 18 bases between the two ends.